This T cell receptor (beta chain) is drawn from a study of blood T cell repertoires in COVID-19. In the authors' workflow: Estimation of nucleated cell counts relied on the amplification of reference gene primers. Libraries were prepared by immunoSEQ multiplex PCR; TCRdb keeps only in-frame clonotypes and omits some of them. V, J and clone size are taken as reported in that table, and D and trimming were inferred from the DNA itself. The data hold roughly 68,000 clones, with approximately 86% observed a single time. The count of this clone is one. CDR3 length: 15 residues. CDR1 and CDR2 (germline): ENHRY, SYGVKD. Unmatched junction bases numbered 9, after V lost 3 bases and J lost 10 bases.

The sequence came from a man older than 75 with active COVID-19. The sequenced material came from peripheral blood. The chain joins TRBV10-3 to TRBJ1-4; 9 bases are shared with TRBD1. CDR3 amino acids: CAISDTGTGRAKLFF. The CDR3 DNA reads TGTGCCATCAGTGATACCGGGACAGGGAGGGCAAAACTGTTTTTT.